The next 10 T cell receptor beta chains were all read from a single sample in a study of blood T cell repertoires in COVID-19. Repertoires were generated with immunoSEQ multiplex PCR, while TCRdb's copy carries only in-frame clones and drops some. This table has roughly 150,000 clones, about four fifths appearing once. The sequenced sample was peripheral blood. The receptors originated from a woman in her seventies who had recovered from COVID-19.

DNA for the CDR3: TGTGCCAGTAGTAGACAACCGGGACAGCATAATCAGCCCCAGCATTTT. As protein: CASSRQPGQHNQPQHF. The rearrangement links TRBV19 to TRBJ1-5; 7 bases are a match to TRBD1. The CDR3 is 16 residues long. Per germline, CDR1 LNHDA and CDR2 SQIVND (reference sequence). V lost 4 bases to trimming and J lost 4 bases; unmatched junction nucleotides: 10.

The J gene is TRBJ2-3, the V gene TRBV5-4; 9 positions match TRBD1. This CDR3 comprises 15 residues. Looked up from germline, CDR1 is SGHNT and CDR2 is YYREEE (reference sequence). J lost 4 bases, V lost 4 bases, and 7 bases had no gene match. The CDR3 reads CASSPTGGRADTQYF. For the CDR3, the DNA is TGTGCCAGCAGCCCGACAGGGGGTAGGGCAGATACGCAGTATTTT. The full variable domain, its missing parts supplied by reference TRBV5-4 and TRBJ2-3, is ETGVTQSPTHLIKTRGQQVTLRCSSQSGHNTVSWYQQALGQGPQFIFQYYREEENGRGNFPPRFSGLQFPNYSSELNVNALELDDSALYLCASSPTGGRADTQYFGPGTRLTVL.

The rearrangement joins TRBV5-4 to TRBJ2-3, with TRBD2 as a possible D gene (7 bases). The ends were cut back, 4 bases at V and 4 bases at J, with 13 bases in the middle. The V gene's germline CDR1 is SGHNT and CDR2 YYREEE (reference sequence). CDR3 length equals 14 residues. The CDR3 sequence is CASSGGAVADTQYF. CDR3 DNA sequence: TGTGCCAGCAGCGGGGGGGCCGTGGCAGATACGCAGTATTTT.

In its sample, this clone was seen once. This rearrangement joins TRBV6-6 to TRBJ1-2, with TRBD1 as a possible D gene (6 bases). CDR3 length: 14 residues. Between the trimmed V and J ends, which lost 0 bases and 8 bases, there was a span of 13 bases. The germline V gene encodes CDR1 MNHNY and CDR2 SVGAGI (reference sequence). CDR3 protein: CASSYSAGAPGYTF. The DNA for the CDR3 is TGTGCCAGCAGTTACTCTGCAGGGGCGCCGGGCTACACCTTC.

V usage is TRBV27 and J usage is TRBJ1-5; D remains ambiguous. V was clipped by 6 bases and J by 1 base, with 10 bases between them. This CDR3 is built from 14 residues. The germline V gene has CDR1 MNHEY and CDR2 SMNVEV (reference sequence). Here the CDR3 reads CASRTIGSNQPQHF. DNA for the CDR3: TGTGCCAGCAGGACAATAGGAAGCAATCAGCCCCAGCATTTT.

The rearrangement joins TRBV7-3 to TRBJ1-1, with D uncertain. The CDR3 extends over 13 amino acids. With 5 bases removed from V and 3 bases from J, the gap between germline ends came to 10 bases. Germline-derived CDR1 and CDR2 are SGHTA and FQGTGA. For the CDR3, the DNA is TGTGCCAGCAGCGAGATAAACTACACTGAAGCTTTCTTT. Protein: CASSEINYTEAFF.

The chain carries TRBV30 and TRBJ1-2; 7 bases agree with TRBD1. CDR1 and CDR2 (germline): GTSNPN, SVGIG (reference sequence). With V trimmed by 2 bases and J by 7 bases, 13 bases remained unmatched. CDR3 length: 15 amino acids. The CDR3 DNA follows: TGTGCCTGGAGTCAGGGGCGACAGGGCGTTTTTGGCTACACCTTC. As protein: CAWSQGRQGVFGYTF.

The chain recombines TRBV3-1 (or the pseudogene TRBV3-2) with TRBJ1-5; perhaps TRBD1 as D (5 bases). The ends were cut back, 3 bases at V and 8 bases at J, with 11 bases in the middle. CDR3 length: 13 residues. From germline, CDR1 is LGHDT and CDR2 YNNKEL (reference sequence). This chain's CDR3 is CASSQFGGEPQHF. CDR3 sequence (DNA): TGTGCCAGCAGCCAGTTCGGGGGGGAGCCCCAGCATTTT.

This clone was seen once. This chain connects TRBV19 to TRBJ2-2, with a tentative D call TRBD1 (6 bases). V lost 5 bases and J lost 6, with 13 bases in between. Germline assignment: CDR1 LNHDA and CDR2 SQIVND (reference sequence). CDR3 length: 14 residues. DNA for the CDR3: TGTGCCAGTAGTCTGCAGGGGTTGGCCGGGGAGCTGTTTTTT. Its translation is CASSLQGLAGELFF.

J is TRBJ2-2 and V is TRBV10-1; 9 bases match TRBD1. Germline trimming cut 4 bases from V and 4 bases from J; bases unmatched to any gene: 1. Germline-derived CDR1 and CDR2 are WNHNN and SYGVQD (reference sequence). CDR3 size: 14 residues. The CDR3 loop is CASSGQGGTGELFF. Written as DNA, the CDR3 is TGCGCCAGCAGTGGACAGGGGGGCACCGGGGAGCTGTTTTTT.